This is a list of T cell receptor beta chains from one sample in a study of PD-L1 blockade in urothelial cancer. Assay: immunoSEQ multiplex PCR; the TCRdb copy retains only in-frame clones and omits some. The data hold approximately 46,000 clones, with 81% observed a single time. Specimen: PBMCs, collected around atezolizumab (anti-PD-L1) treatment. All receptors come from a man aged 65 to 79 with urothelial cancer. CDR3s include the opening cysteine and the closing phenylalanine or tryptophan.

J | V | CDR3
TRBJ2-5 | TRBV29-1 | CSVVGQGGETQYF
TRBJ2-1 | TRBV28 | CASSQGNRNEQFF
TRBJ1-4 | TRBV18 | CASSRPTLGATNEKLFF
TRBJ2-1 | TRBV7-9 | CASSPDFGTVNNEQFF
TRBJ2-7 | TRBV19 | CASSIVLQASYEQYF
TRBJ1-3 | TRBV28 | CASTSLDYVSGNTIYF
TRBJ1-2 | TRBV10-2 | CASSETGYGYTF
TRBJ1-2 | TRBV28 | CASSLGGSKVNTF
TRBJ1-4 | TRBV7-2 | CASSSGTGEEKLFF
TRBJ1-3 | TRBV28 | CASSFGGSGNTIYF
TRBJ1-1 | TRBV29-1 | CSVETGGTEAFF
TRBJ1-2 | TRBV19 | CASSDYGYTF
TRBJ2-1 | TRBV11-2 | CASSPSSGSSYNEQFF